This TCR beta chain was sequenced in a study of T cells after posttransplantation cyclophosphamide. Regarding the study as a whole: Tissue-infiltrating T cells from skin or gut overlapped little with blood T cells. Recipient CMV seropositivity and CMV reactivation strongly tracked TRB clonality. Donor CD8+ memory clones often dominated recipient blood repertoires at later times.

This table comes from immunoSEQ multiplex PCR, and its TCRdb copy is limited to in-frame clones, with some not included. The sample includes 45,000 to 65,000 clones, about 86% of them seen just once. The count of this clone is one. Antigen specificity is unknown. The CDR3 is 13 residues long. Germline assignment: CDR1 SEHNR and CDR2 FQNEAQ (reference sequence). With V trimmed by 5 bases and J by 7 bases, 5 bases remained unmatched. V and J are TRBV7-9 and TRBJ1-5; TRBD1 matches at 7 bases. The sample comprised PBMCs. The receptor comes from a man aged 25 to 40 with a blood cancer, CMV-positive, and with a related stem cell donor. In DNA, the CDR3 is TGTGCCAGCAGCGTCGGGACAGAACAGCCCCAGCATTTT. It translates to CASSVGTEQPQHF.